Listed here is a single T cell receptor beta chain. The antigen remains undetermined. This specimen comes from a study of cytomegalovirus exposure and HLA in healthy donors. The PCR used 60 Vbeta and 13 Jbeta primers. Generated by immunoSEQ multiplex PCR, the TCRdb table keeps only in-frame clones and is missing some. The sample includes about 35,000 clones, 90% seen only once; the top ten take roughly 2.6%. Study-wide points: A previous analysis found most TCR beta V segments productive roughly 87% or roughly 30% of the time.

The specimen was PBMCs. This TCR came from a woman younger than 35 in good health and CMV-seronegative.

CDR3 amino acids: CASSGREVYNEQFF. The CDR3 nucleotides are TGTGCCAGCAGCGGTAGGGAGGTCTACAATGAGCAGTTCTTC. The chain uses TRBV6-1 and TRBJ2-1, with D tentatively TRBD2 (6 bases). Germline V gives CDR1 MNHNS, CDR2 SASEGT. There are 14 residues in the CDR3. Trimming took 6 bases from V and 3 from J, leaving 12 bases between them.